The present T cell receptor beta chain was sequenced within a study of blood T cell repertoires in COVID-19. V shed 1 base and J shed 1 base, with 4 bases lying between them. The CDR3 sequence is 13 residues long. From germline, CDR1 is SGHAT and CDR2 FQNNGV. The repertoire was sequenced with immunoSEQ multiplex PCR; TCRdb's copy has only in-frame clones and lacks some. This table has under 9,500 clones, more than 85% appearing once. This chain connects TRBV11-2 to TRBJ1-1, with D unclear. The source material was peripheral blood. This clonotype was obtained from a woman aged 45-60 years with active COVID-19. CDR3: CASSLGRNTEAFF. The CDR3 coding sequence is TGTGCCAGCAGCTTAGGCAGGAACACTGAAGCTTTCTTT.